Shown below are 23 T cell receptor beta chains from a single sample sequenced in a study of T cells of healthy individuals. TCRdb itself ran the 5' RACE reads through MiXCR, one entry per CDR3 protein. The table has 65,000 to 90,000 distinct CDR3 sequences, about 5% seen once. These receptors originate from a female donor in good health.

This clonotype has more than one count but fewer than ten. The chain joins TRBV5-4 to TRBJ1-2, with D perhaps matching TRBD1 (5 bases). Trimming removed 3 bases at V and 2 bases at J, with 23 bases between. The V gene's germline CDR1 is SGHNT and CDR2 YYREEE (reference sequence). This CDR3 region has 18 residues. CDR3 loop: CASSSGTQKGAANYGYTF. The CDR3 DNA reads TGTGCCAGCAGCTCCGGGACTCAAAAAGGGGCGGCGAACTATGGCTACACCTTC.

The chain couples TRBV7-2 to TRBJ2-1, with 8 bases lining up with TRBD2. Germline V gene sequence: CDR1 SGHTA, CDR2 FQGNSA. The CDR3 length is 13 residues. With 5 bases clipped from V and 7 bases from J, the junction kept 4 bases outside the gene matches. The CDR3 DNA follows: TGTGCCAGCAGCCCGGGACTAGAGAATGAGCAGTTCTTC. This codes for CASSPGLENEQFF.

The chain links TRBV12-3 or TRBV12-4 to TRBJ1-4; TRBD1 is a possible D gene (6 bases). The length of the CDR3 is 13 residues. V gave up 5 bases and J gave up 4 bases, with 8 bases separating them. The CDR3 bases are TGTGCCAGCAGTGGACAGATTAATGAAAAACTGTTTTTT. Translated: CASSGQINEKLFF.

There are many counts of this clonotype. The chain carries TRBV28 and TRBJ2-7; D gene unclear. Germline assignment: CDR1 MDHEN and CDR2 SYDVKM. Trimming left V 1 base short and J 4 bases short, with 11 bases between. The CDR3 length is 14 residues. This chain's CDR3 is CASSLSVRLYEQYF. As DNA, the CDR3 is TGTGCCAGCAGTTTATCGGTCAGGTTGTACGAGCAGTACTTC.

This clonotype was counted many times. V and J are TRBV29-1 and TRBJ2-1; D unclear. Trimming left V 8 bases short and J 4 bases short, with 12 bases between. Per the germline V gene, CDR1 is SQVTM and CDR2 is ANQGSEA. CDR3 size: 12 residues. The CDR3 DNA follows: TGCAGCATCTGGATAAGGTACAATGAGCAGTTCTTC. Translating it yields CSIWIRYNEQFF.

This clonotype showed up just a few times. The chain employs TRBV28 and TRBJ2-7, with TRBD1 matching 8 bases. Germline trimming cut 3 bases from V and 5 bases from J; bases unmatched to any gene: 6. Germline V gives CDR1 MDHEN, CDR2 SYDVKM. There are 14 residues in the CDR3. Here the CDR3 DNA reads TGTGCCAGCAGTTTCATCCAGGGGGCCCACGAGCAGTACTTC. This translates into CASSFIQGAHEQYF. The complete variable domain, with remaining parts taken from reference TRBV28 and TRBJ2-7, reads DVKVTQSSRYLVKRTGEKVFLECVQDMDHENMFWYRQDPGLGLRLIYFSYDVKMKEKGDIPEGYSVSREKKERFSLILESASTNQTSMYLCASSFIQGAHEQYFGPGTRLTVT.

This clonotype was picked up a small number of times. The chain uses TRBV29-1 and TRBJ1-4; D gene uncertain. This CDR3 is 12 amino acids long. In germline, CDR1 is SQVTM, CDR2 ANQGSEA. V lost 8 bases to trimming and J lost 5 bases, with 12 bases between them. The CDR3 DNA reads as TGCAGCCCCCAGCGTTGGAATGAAAAACTGTTTTTT. Translation: CSPQRWNEKLFF.

The sample holds many counts of this clonotype. The chain employs TRBV29-1 and TRBJ2-3; 7 bases are a match to TRBD2. This CDR3 region has 16 residues. V gave up 7 bases and J gave up 0 bases; unmatched junction bases: 13. Looked up from germline, CDR1 is SQVTM and CDR2 is ANQGSEA. This CDR3 is CSARAGSVASTDTQYF. In nucleotides, the CDR3 is TGCAGCGCTAGAGCGGGGTCCGTTGCTAGCACAGATACGCAGTATTTT.

The chain joins TRBV3-1 to TRBJ2-1, with 12 bases matching TRBD1. After removal of 0 bases from V and 9 bases from J, the junction contained 9 bases not matched to a gene. The CDR3 is 17 amino acids. Germline lookup yields CDR1 LGHDT and CDR2 YNNKEL (reference sequence). In nucleotides, the CDR3 is TGTGCCAGCAGCCAAGACCCCGGGACAGGGGGCCGGAGTGAGCAGTTCTTC. Translation gives CASSQDPGTGGRSEQFF.

This clonotype was observed at least ten times. The chain carries TRBV7-2 and TRBJ2-5, with a tentative D call TRBD2 (6 bases). The CDR3 runs to 17 residues. Looked up from germline, CDR1 is SGHTA and CDR2 is FQGNSA. V gave up 2 bases and J gave up 2 bases, with 18 bases separating them. This CDR3 is CASSLSLYPGVQETQYF. The CDR3 nucleotides read TGTGCCAGCAGCTTAAGTCTTTACCCGGGGGTACAAGAGACCCAGTACTTC.

The sample holds many counts of this clonotype. The chain combines TRBV6-1 with TRBJ2-3; D is tentatively TRBD1 or TRBD2 (5 bases each). There are 17 residues in the CDR3. Germline lookup yields CDR1 MNHNS and CDR2 SASEGT. Trimming took 2 bases from V and 6 from J, leaving 21 bases between them. The CDR3 DNA is TGTGCCAGCAGTGAAAACGACTATCACTTCAAGGGGGATACGCAGTATTTT. Protein product: CASSENDYHFKGDTQYF.

This chain connects TRBV15 to TRBJ1-5, with D tentatively TRBD1 (5 bases). The V end was cut by 0 bases, the J end by 1 base, with 7 bases between. The germline V gene has CDR1 LNHNV and CDR2 YYDKDF (reference sequence). There are 15 residues in the CDR3. This CDR3 is CATSRDGASNQPQHF. Here the CDR3 DNA reads TGTGCCACCAGCAGAGACGGGGCAAGCAATCAGCCCCAGCATTTT.

This clonotype came up many times. This chain connects TRBV30 to TRBJ2-7; D unclear. Germline values: CDR1 GTSNPN, CDR2 SVGIG (reference sequence). The V gene lost 4 bases and the J gene lost 4 bases, with 11 bases spanning the gap. The CDR3 sequence is 12 residues long. The CDR3 spells CAWKSPTYEQYF. CDR3 nucleotide sequence: TGTGCCTGGAAGTCCCCTACATACGAGCAGTACTTC.

This clonotype occurred a few times. The J gene is TRBJ2-2, the V gene TRBV4-1; 11 bases match TRBD2. The CDR3 has 20 residues. Germline CDR1 MGHRA, CDR2 YSYEKL. The trim removed 1 base at V and 5 bases at J, leaving 15 bases unmatched. The DNA for the CDR3 is TGCGCCAGCAGCCAAGGACACCTTAGCGGGAGGGCCGTTGGGACCGGGGAGCTGTTTTTT. Translation: CASSQGHLSGRAVGTGELFF.

In this sample, this clonotype turned up many times. The chain employs TRBV4-2 and TRBJ2-1; 9 positions match TRBD2. This CDR3 region has 15 residues. Unmatched junction bases numbered 6, after V lost 0 bases and J lost 9 bases. The V gene's germline CDR1 is LGHNA and CDR2 YNFKEQ. The CDR3 coding sequence is TGTGCCAGCAGCCAAGAAAGGGTACTAGCGGGTGAGCAGTTCTTC. Encoded protein: CASSQERVLAGEQFF.

This clonotype has a count of ten or more. Written as DNA, the CDR3 is TGTGCCAGCAGGGGCTTGACAGGGTATCAGCCCCAGCATTTT. Amino acids: CASRGLTGYQPQHF. The rearrangement joins TRBV6-6 to TRBJ1-5; 7 nucleotides agree with TRBD1. Germline loops: CDR1 MNHNY, CDR2 SVGAGI (reference sequence). There are 14 residues in the CDR3. V gave up 6 bases and J gave up 5 bases; unmatched junction bases: 7.

The genes are TRBV7-2 and TRBJ1-5; D is unclear. Germline lookup yields CDR1 SGHTA and CDR2 FQGNSA. Deletions cut 6 bases from V and 3 bases from J, with 18 bases between. The CDR3 consists of 16 residues. CDR3 nucleotides: TGTGCCAGCAGACTGAGGTCCGGGCCTTTCAATCAGCCCCAGCATTTT. Amino acids: CASRLRSGPFNQPQHF.

There are many counts of this clonotype. The genes are TRBV7-8 and TRBJ2-1; 12 bases are a match to TRBD2. This CDR3 region has 15 residues. Germline CDR1 reads SGHVS; CDR2 reads FQNEAQ. V gave up 0 bases and J gave up 8 bases; unmatched junction bases: 2. As DNA, the CDR3 is TGTGCCAGCAGCTTAGCACTAGCGGGAGGCTATGAGCAGTTCTTC. Its protein product is CASSLALAGGYEQFF.

In this sample, this clonotype turned up many times. The gene calls are TRBV4-1 and TRBJ1-4; D is uncertain. Germline assignment: CDR1 MGHRA and CDR2 YSYEKL. Trimming left V 4 bases short and J 0 bases short, with 18 bases between. The CDR3 has 18 amino acids. The CDR3 region is CASSPPTGGVTTNEKLFF. The CDR3 region has the DNA TGCGCCAGCAGCCCCCCGACGGGCGGCGTGACAACTAATGAAAAACTGTTTTTT.

This clonotype was seen repeatedly, ten times or more. The genes are TRBV11-2 and TRBJ1-5; no firm D call. Germline lookup yields CDR1 SGHAT and CDR2 FQNNGV. Trimming shortened V by 1 base and J by 3 bases, and 13 bases separated the two germline ends. The CDR3 sequence is 16 residues long. The CDR3 DNA sequence: TGTGCCAGCAGCTTAGTGAGCAGGCAACCCAATCAGCCCCAGCATTTT. Translation gives CASSLVSRQPNQPQHF.

In its sample, this clonotype was seen a few times. This chain uses TRBV9 with TRBJ2-7; 7 bases are a match to TRBD1. Germline loops: CDR1 SGDLS, CDR2 YYNGEE. The CDR3 consists of 14 residues. V trimming: 2 bases; J trimming: 5 bases; junction bases outside the gene matches: 7. CDR3 coding DNA: TGTGCCAGCAGCGTCTCGACAGGGTACGACGAGCAGTACTTC. Protein product: CASSVSTGYDEQYF.

This clonotype was seen at least ten times. The chain has TRBV7-9 and TRBJ2-3, with D perhaps TRBD1 (5 bases). The germline CDR1 and CDR2 sequences are SEHNR and FQNEAQ (reference sequence). V shed 3 bases and J shed 2 bases, with 15 bases lying between them. CDR3 size: 16 residues. The DNA for the CDR3 is TGTGCCAGCAGCTTTATGGGGCCCTCCGACACAGATACGCAGTATTTT. Amino acid sequence: CASSFMGPSDTDTQYF.

This clonotype was detected many times. The chain recombines TRBV12-3 or TRBV12-4 with TRBJ2-2, with 7 positions matching TRBD1. J gave up 1 base and V 5 bases, and 7 bases lay outside the gene matches. The CDR3 extends over 16 amino acids. The CDR3 bases are TGTGCCAGCAGTCCTACAGGGGTCAGGAACACCGGGGAGCTGTTTTTT. Translated, it gives CASSPTGVRNTGELFF.